This TCR beta chain is drawn from a study of shared clonotypes between healthy human individuals. Background on the study: The donor group consisted of a couple of women and three men, aged 18 to 49.

With regard to this clone: What it binds is not known.

Produced via immunoSEQ multiplex PCR; TCRdb's table is partial and in-frame only. The table lists about 2 million clones, roughly 95% of them singletons. This CDR3 spans 14 amino acids. Germline V gives CDR1 KGHSH, CDR2 LQKENI. Trimming cost V 3 bases and J 2 bases, with 10 bases left between them. Study conclusions and caveats: Genetic and exposure-history diversity was limited by the small donor number. An effect of sequencing depth on clonotype sharing among donors was expected. The sharing of 4.5% to 5.5% of naive CD4 clonotypes was seen across a few donors.

Sequencing used naive CD4+ T cells sorted from blood. The subset was: CD45RA+ positively selected. The TCR comes from a man aged 18 to 30 in good health. The V gene is TRBV18, the J gene TRBJ1-1; D unresolved. CDR3 sequence reads: CASSPGVRNTEAFF. DNA of the CDR3: TGTGCCAGCTCACCTGGGGTGAGAAACACTGAAGCTTTCTTT.